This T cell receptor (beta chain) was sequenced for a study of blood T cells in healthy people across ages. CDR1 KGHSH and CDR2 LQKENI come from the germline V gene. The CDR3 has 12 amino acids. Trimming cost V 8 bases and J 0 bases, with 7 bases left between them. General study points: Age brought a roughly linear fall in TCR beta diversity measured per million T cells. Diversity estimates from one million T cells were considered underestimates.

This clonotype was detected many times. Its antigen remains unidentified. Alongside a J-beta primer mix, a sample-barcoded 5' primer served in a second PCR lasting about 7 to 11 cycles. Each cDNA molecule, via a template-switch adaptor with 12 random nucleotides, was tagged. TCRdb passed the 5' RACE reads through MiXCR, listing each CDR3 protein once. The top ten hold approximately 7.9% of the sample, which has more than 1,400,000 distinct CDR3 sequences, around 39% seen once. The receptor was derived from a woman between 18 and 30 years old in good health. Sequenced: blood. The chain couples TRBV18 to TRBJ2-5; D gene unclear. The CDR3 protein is CASSPYQETQYF. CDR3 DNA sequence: TGTGCCAGCAGCCCCTACCAAGAGACCCAGTACTTC. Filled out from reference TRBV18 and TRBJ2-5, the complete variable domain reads NAGVMQNPRHLVRRRGQEARLRCSPMKGHSHVYWYRQLPEEGLKFMVYLQKENIIDESGMPKERFSAEFPKEGPSILRIQQVVRGDSAAYFCASSPYQETQYFGPGTRLLVL.